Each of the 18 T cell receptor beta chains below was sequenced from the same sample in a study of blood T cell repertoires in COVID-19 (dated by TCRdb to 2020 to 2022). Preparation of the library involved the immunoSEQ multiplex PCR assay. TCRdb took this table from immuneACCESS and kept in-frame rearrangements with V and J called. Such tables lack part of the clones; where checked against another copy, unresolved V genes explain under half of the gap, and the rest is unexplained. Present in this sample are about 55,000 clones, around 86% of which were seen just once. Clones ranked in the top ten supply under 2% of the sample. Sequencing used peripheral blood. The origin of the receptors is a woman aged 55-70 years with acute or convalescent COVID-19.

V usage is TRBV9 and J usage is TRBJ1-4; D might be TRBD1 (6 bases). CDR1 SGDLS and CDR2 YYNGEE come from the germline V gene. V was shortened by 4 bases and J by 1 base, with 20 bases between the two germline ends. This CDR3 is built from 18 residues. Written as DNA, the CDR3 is TGTGCCAGCAGCCCACGAGAAGGGGGGGGCATAACTAATGAAAAACTGTTTTTT. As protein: CASSPREGGGITNEKLFF.

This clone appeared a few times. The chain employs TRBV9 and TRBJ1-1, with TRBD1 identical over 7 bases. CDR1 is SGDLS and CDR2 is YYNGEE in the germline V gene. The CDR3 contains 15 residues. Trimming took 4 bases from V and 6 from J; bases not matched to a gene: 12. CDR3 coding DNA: TGTGCCAGCAGCTCCACGACAGGGCTGGGGTCTGAAGCTTTCTTT. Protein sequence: CASSSTTGLGSEAFF.

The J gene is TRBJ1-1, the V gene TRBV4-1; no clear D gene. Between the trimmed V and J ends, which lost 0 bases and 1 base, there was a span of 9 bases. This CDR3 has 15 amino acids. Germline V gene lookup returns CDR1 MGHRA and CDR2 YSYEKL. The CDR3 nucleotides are TGCGCCAGCAGCCAAGATCAGGTCCCGAACACTGAAGCTTTCTTT. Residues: CASSQDQVPNTEAFF.

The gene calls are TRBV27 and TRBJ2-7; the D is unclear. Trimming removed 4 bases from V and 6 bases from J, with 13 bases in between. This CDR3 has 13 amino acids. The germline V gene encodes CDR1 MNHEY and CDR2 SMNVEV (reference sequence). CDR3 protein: CASSSLGQIEQYF. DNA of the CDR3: TGTGCCAGCAGTTCCCTTGGGCAGATCGAGCAGTACTTC.

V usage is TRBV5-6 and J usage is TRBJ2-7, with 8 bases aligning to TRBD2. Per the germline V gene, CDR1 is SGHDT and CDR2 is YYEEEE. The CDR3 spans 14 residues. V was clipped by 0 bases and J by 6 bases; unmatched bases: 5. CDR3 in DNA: TGTGCCAGCAGCTTGGCGAGCCTAGCGGGCGAGCAGTACTTC. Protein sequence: CASSLASLAGEQYF.

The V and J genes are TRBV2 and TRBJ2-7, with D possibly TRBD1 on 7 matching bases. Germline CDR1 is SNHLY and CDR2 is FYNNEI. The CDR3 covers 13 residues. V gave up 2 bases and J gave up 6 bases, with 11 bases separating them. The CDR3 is CASSEFQGGEQYF. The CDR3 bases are TGTGCCAGCAGTGAATTTCAGGGGGGCGAGCAGTACTTC.

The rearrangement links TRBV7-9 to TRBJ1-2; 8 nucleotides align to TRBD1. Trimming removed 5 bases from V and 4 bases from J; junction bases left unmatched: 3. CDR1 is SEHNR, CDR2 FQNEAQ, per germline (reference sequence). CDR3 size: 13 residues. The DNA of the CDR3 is TGTGCCAGCAGCCGCGGGACAGGCTATGGCTACACCTTC. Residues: CASSRGTGYGYTF.

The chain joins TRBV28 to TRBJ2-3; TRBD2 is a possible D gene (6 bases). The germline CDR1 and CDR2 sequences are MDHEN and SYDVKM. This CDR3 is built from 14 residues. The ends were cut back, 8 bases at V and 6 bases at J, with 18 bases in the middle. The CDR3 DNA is TGTGCCAGCGTCCGGGGCCCCCGGGGGGATACGCAGTATTTT. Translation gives CASVRGPRGDTQYF.

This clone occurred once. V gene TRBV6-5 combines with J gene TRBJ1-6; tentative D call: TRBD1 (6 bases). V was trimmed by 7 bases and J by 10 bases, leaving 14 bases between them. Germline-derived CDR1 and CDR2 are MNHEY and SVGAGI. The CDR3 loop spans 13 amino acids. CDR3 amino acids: CASNLDRTSPLHF. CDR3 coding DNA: TGTGCCAGCAATCTAGACAGGACCTCACCCCTCCACTTT.

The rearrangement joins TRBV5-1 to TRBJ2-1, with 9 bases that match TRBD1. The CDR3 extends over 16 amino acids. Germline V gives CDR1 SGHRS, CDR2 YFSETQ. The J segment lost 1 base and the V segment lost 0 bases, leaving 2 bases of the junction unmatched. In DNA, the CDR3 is TGCGCCAGCAGCTTGGGGGGGACAGGGTCCTACAATGAGCAGTTCTTC. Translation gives CASSLGGTGSYNEQFF.

The CDR3 coding sequence is TGTGCCAGCAGTTACTTCGACGAGCAGTACTTC. Residues: CASSYFDEQYF. The chain recombines TRBV6-2 or TRBV6-3 with TRBJ2-7; the D is unclear. Germline CDR1 MNHEY, CDR2 SVGEGT. Trimming removed 1 base from V and 5 bases from J, with 3 bases in between. The length of the CDR3 is 11 residues.

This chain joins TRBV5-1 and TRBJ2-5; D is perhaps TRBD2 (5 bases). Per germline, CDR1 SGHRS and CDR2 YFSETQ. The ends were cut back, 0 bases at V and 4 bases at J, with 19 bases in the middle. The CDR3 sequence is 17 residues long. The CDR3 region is CASSLESGVLGGETQYF. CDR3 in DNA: TGCGCCAGCAGCTTGGAGTCCGGGGTGTTGGGCGGAGAGACCCAGTACTTC.

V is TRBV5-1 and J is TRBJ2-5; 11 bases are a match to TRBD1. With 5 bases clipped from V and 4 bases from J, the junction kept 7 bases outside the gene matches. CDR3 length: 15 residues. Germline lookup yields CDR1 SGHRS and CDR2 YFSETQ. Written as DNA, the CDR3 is TGCGCCAGCAGACGATCGGGACAGGGGGGAGAGACCCAGTACTTC. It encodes CASRRSGQGGETQYF. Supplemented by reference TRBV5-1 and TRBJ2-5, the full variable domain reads KAGVTQTPRYLIKTRGQQVTLSCSPISGHRSVSWYQQTPGQGLQFLFEYFSETQRNKGNFPGRFSGRQFSNSRSEMNVSTLELGDSALYLCASRRSGQGGETQYFGPGTRLLVL.

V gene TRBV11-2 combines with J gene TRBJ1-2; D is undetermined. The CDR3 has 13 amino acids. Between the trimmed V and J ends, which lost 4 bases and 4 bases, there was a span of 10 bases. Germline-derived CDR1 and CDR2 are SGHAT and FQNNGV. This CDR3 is CASSSPPSYGYTF. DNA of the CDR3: TGTGCCAGCAGCTCCCCTCCTTCCTATGGCTACACCTTC.

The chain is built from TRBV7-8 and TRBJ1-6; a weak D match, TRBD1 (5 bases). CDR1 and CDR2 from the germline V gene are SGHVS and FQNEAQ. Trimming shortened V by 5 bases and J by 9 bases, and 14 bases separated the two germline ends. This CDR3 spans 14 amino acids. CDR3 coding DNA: TGTGCCAGCAGCCATACAGGTTTGGCTTCACCCCTCCACTTT. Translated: CASSHTGLASPLHF.

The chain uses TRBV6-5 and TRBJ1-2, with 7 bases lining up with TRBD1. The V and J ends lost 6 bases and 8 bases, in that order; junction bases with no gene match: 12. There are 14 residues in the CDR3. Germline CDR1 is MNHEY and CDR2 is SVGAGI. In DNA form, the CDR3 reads TGTGCCAGCAGCTGGGGACAGTCAAGCAAGGGCTACACCTTC. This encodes CASSWGQSSKGYTF.

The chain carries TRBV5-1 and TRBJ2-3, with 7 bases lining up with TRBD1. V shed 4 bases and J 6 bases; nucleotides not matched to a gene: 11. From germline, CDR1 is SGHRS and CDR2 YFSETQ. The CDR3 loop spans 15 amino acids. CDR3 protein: CASSLGQVVTDTQYF. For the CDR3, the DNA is TGCGCCAGCAGCCTAGGACAGGTAGTAACGGATACGCAGTATTTT.

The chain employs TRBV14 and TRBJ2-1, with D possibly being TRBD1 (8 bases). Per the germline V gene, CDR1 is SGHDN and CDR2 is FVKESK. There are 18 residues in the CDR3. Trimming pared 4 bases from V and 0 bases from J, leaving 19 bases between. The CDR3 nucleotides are TGTGCCAGCAGCCTCGGACAGGGAGGGCCGAGCTCCTACAATGAGCAGTTCTTC. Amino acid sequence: CASSLGQGGPSSYNEQFF.